This T cell receptor (beta chain) was obtained from a study of esophageal squamous cell carcinoma under preoperative chemotherapy (dated by TCRdb to the late 2010s). A note on the overall study: The study profiled TCR repertoires of both peripheral blood T cells and tumor-infiltrating lymphocytes. The study assessed how paclitaxel-nedaplatin chemotherapy affected T-cell receptor repertoires in patients with esophageal squamous cell carcinoma. The cohort comprised four to six patients with primary esophageal squamous cell carcinoma. Repertoires were compared between samples taken before and after paclitaxel-nedaplatin therapy. Points the paper makes about the study in general: Post-treatment tumor-infiltrating lymphocytes appeared to be derived in part from peripheral T cells migrating into the tumor, rather than solely from local clonal changes. Clonotype frequencies shifted immediately and substantially under paclitaxel-nedaplatin therapy, and abundant clones were more likely to contract than to amplify. The cohort was small, with only a handful of patients with esophageal squamous cell carcinoma analyzed. After chemotherapy, TCR diversity rose significantly in peripheral T cells, but this increase was not seen in tumor-infiltrating lymphocytes.

Note on this clonotype: What this receptor recognizes is not known. Compared with germline, one end of the junction differs, possibly owing to a read error.

CDR1 and CDR2, per the germline V gene, are SGHTA and FQGNSA. The CDR3 measures 15 amino acids from cysteine to phenylalanine. Kept here is only the CDR3 DNA, which spans 45 bases and is read in frame from base 1. Interpreted using the paper, the time point label stands for: before preoperative PTX-NDP chemotherapy. Paclitaxel-nedaplatin was administered to patients as preoperative chemotherapy before surgery. The library was obtained by PCR. Sequencing was carried out with a HiSeq X Ten. TCR repertoires were characterized by high-throughput sequencing. TCRdb reanalyzed the raw reads on its own, using fastp at Q25 for trimming and MiXCR for clone calling, and kept in-frame beta chains. Duplicate CDR3 protein sequences are folded into a single record with the most common DNA and genes. The sample data list more than 15,000 distinct CDR3 sequences, and approximately 50% of these were observed just once. The ten largest clones add up to about 27% of the sample.

The clonotype originates from a human donor with esophageal squamous cell carcinoma. The donor label of this sample is uncertain. This specimen was collected from a patient given preoperative chemotherapy. Recombination linked TRBV7-2 to TRBJ2-4; the junction holds 7 bases that match TRBD1. The CDR3: CARGQGVIAKNTQYF. The sequenced DNA is TGTGCCAGGGGGCAGGGGGTAATAGCCAAAAACACTCAGTACTTC.